A selection of T cell receptor beta chains follows, all from one sample in a study of blood T cell repertoires in COVID-19. Profiled with immunoSEQ multiplex PCR; TCRdb holds only in-frame clones, not every one. This table has about 110,000 clones, about two thirds appearing once. Sequencing used peripheral blood. All receptors come from a human donor with acute or convalescent COVID-19. The donor label of this sample is uncertain. The CDR3 runs from the conserved cysteine through the conserved F or W. The D gene is left open where the match is weak. Clone size is shown for a subset of rows, as once, few, many or a class of expanded clone.

CDR3aa | CDR3nt | abundance | v_gene | d_gene | j_gene
CASIGRGSDYTF | TGTGCCAGTATTGGACGGGGAAGCGACTACACCTTC | NA | TRBV19 | NA | TRBJ1-2
CASSIGAGYGYTF | TGTGCCAGTAGTATAGGAGCCGGCTATGGCTACACCTTC | NA | TRBV19 | NA | TRBJ1-2
CASSSQGAKTQYF | TGTGCCAGCAGTTCCCAGGGGGCGAAGACCCAGTACTTC | NA | TRBV12-3/TRBV12-4 | TRBD1 | TRBJ2-5
CASSQEPHGYTF | TGTGCCAGCAGCCAAGAACCACACGGCTACACCTTC | NA | TRBV3-1/TRBV3-2 | NA | TRBJ1-2
CASSPPTGGQETQYF | TGTGCCAGCTCACCACCGACGGGGGGACAAGAGACCCAGTACTTC | NA | TRBV18 | TRBD2 | TRBJ2-5
CATSREKSVRVEAFF | TGTGCCACCAGCAGAGAAAAATCCGTCCGGGTCGAGGCTTTCTTT | NA | TRBV15 | NA | TRBJ1-1
CASGLVLGGARGNQPQHF | TGTGCTAGTGGTTTGGTCCTTGGGGGGGCCCGGGGCAATCAGCCCCAGCATTTT | NA | TRBV12-5 | NA | TRBJ1-5
CASSKGLAQDWDTQYF | TGTGCCAGCAGCAAAGGACTAGCGCAAGATTGGGATACGCAGTATTTT | once | TRBV21-1 | NA | TRBJ2-3
CATSRRQGLAEKLFF | TGTGCCACCAGCAGACGACAGGGCCTAGCGGAAAAACTGTTTTTT | NA | TRBV15 | TRBD1 | TRBJ1-4
CASSVTRGPQHF | TGTGCCAGCAGTGTCACTCGGGGGCCCCAGCATTTT | once | TRBV2 | NA | TRBJ1-5
CASIRWEVPHYEQYF | TGTGCCAGCATCCGTTGGGAGGTACCCCACTACGAGCAGTACTTC | NA | TRBV5-8 | NA | TRBJ2-7
CASSETRLAGGHEQYF | TGTGCCAGCAGTGAAACTCGACTAGCGGGGGGCCATGAGCAGTACTTC | NA | TRBV2 | TRBD2 | TRBJ2-7
CASSGPGTGASFMGEKLFF | TGCGCCAGCAGCGGACCCGGGACAGGGGCTAGTTTTATGGGTGAAAAACTGTTTTTT | NA | TRBV4-1 | TRBD1 | TRBJ1-4
CASSFGGLAGQETQYF | TGTGCCAGCAGCTTCGGCGGACTAGCGGGGCAAGAGACCCAGTACTTC | many | TRBV12-1 | NA | TRBJ2-5
CASRLTGSHGYTF | TGTGCCAGCCGACTAACAGGGTCTCATGGCTACACCTTC | many | TRBV12-3/TRBV12-4 | NA | TRBJ1-2
CASSFSGGLGYTF | TGTGCCAGCAGTTTTTCGGGGGGGCTTGGCTACACCTTC | NA | TRBV28 | NA | TRBJ1-2
CASSRVYQETQYF | TGTGCCAGCAGCCGCGTGTACCAAGAGACCCAGTACTTC | NA | TRBV12-3/TRBV12-4 | NA | TRBJ2-5
CASSPAPQGTKHGYTF | TGTGCCAGCAGTCCGGCACCACAGGGGACGAAGCATGGCTACACCTTC | NA | TRBV28 | TRBD1 | TRBJ1-2
CASSPQDSSGYTF | TGTGCCAGCTCACCACAAGACAGTAGCGGCTACACCTTC | NA | TRBV18 | NA | TRBJ1-2
CASSVGTGSSYEQYF | TGTGCCAGCAGCGTAGGAACGGGGAGCTCCTACGAGCAGTACTTC | many | TRBV9 | NA | TRBJ2-7
CASSQALLQGMNTEAFF | TGCGCCAGCAGCCAAGCTCTATTACAGGGTATGAACACTGAAGCTTTCTTT | NA | TRBV4-1 | NA | TRBJ1-1
CASSLSGPYGYTF | TGCGCCAGCAGCTTGTCTGGGCCTTATGGCTACACCTTC | NA | TRBV5-1 | NA | TRBJ1-2
CASSQGSSSGNTIYF | TGTGCCAGCAGCCAAGGTAGCAGCTCTGGAAACACCATATATTTT | NA | TRBV3-1/TRBV3-2 | NA | TRBJ1-3
CASSSQGRPSPSNSPLHF | TGTGCCAGCAGCTCCCAGGGGAGACCCTCACCCTCAAATTCACCCCTCCACTTT | NA | TRBV13 | NA | TRBJ1-6